The entry below describes one T cell receptor beta chain. No cognate antigen has been identified for it. No base qualities exist here, and no much larger clone lies one base off it. TCRbeta CDR3 regions were amplified from genomic DNA by means of the immunoSEQ Assay, a bias-controlled multiplex PCR. Under the source paper's analysis protocol: The number of nucleated cells in each sample was estimated by amplification of reference gene primers within the assay. To quantify the absolute abundance of each unique TCRbeta CDR3 rearrangement, sequence reads were collapsed and filtered. Productive Simpson clonality was computed per sample as the square root of Simpson's diversity index over productive rearrangements. TCRdb limited this immuneACCESS table to in-frame rearrangements with V and J called. A share of clones is missing; checked studies link under half to unresolved V genes, and the rest is unexplained. V and J calls and clone size are given by that table; D and trimming were obtained from the DNA. Within this sample are about 240,000 clones, with more than 80% of them counted one time only. Jointly, the top ten make up approximately 7.5% of the sample.

One collaborating source in Seattle enrolled patients during active infection and followed them longitudinally through the course of disease. Each collaborating institution followed its own protocols to collect whole blood in K2EDTA tubes. For TCRbeta analysis, collaborator samples were shipped as frozen whole blood, as isolated PBMCs, or as DNA extracted from either sample type. The entry originates in a study of blood T cell repertoires in COVID-19 (dated by TCRdb to 2018 to 2021). Study-wide context: Samples from collaborators originated in the United States, Italy and Spain and spanned both the acute and convalescent phases of COVID-19. The prospective study material was composed of cDNA or gDNA derived from T cells, B-cell-depleted T cells, or PBMCs. Deeply sampled blood TCRbeta repertoires from subjects exposed to, actively infected with, or recovered from COVID-19 were included in the dataset. A freely available public database, intended as a resource for researchers studying the immune response to SARS-CoV-2, is where the repertoires were released. The samples were drawn from two sources: the first 160 participants of the ongoing ImmuneRACE study, and 1,200 or so subjects contributed by 6 global collaborators. The sample metadata nearly always contained a de-identified subject ID, COVID-19 status, age in years and sex. HLA class I and class II types, where available, came from metadata supplied by the sample provider rather than from assay-based typing. General conclusions and limits of the study: The amount of clinical and demographic metadata varied by source and participant and was provided uncurated.

The germline ends are 11 bases apart after V is trimmed by 1 base and J by 7 bases. The CDR3, cysteine through phenylalanine, is 13 amino acids long. Solely the CDR3 DNA is kept, with 39 bases framed from the first base. In the germline V gene, CDR1 corresponds to SGHDN and CDR2 to FVKESK. Here the chain combines TRBV14 and TRBJ2-7; 7 matching bases give a weak D call of TRBD2. This TCR was recovered from a woman older than 75 with COVID-19, enrolled during active disease. Source material: peripheral blood. Read as DNA, the sequence is TGTGCCAGCAGCCAAGGAAGGGGGGGTGAGCAGTACTTC. Its protein product is CASSQGRGGEQYF.